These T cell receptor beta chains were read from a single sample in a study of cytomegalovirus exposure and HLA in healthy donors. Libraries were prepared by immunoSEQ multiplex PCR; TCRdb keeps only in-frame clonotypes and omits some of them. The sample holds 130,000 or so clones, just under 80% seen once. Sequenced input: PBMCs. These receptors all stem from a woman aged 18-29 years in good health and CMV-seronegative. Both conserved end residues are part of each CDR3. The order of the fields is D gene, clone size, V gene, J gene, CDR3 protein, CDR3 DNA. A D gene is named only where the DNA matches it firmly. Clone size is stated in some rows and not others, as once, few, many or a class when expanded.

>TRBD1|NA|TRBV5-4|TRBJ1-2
CASSLDVGTGDGYTF
TGTGCCAGCAGCTTGGACGTCGGGACAGGGGACGGCTACACCTTC
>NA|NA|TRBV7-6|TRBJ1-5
CASSLGGRHQPQHF
TGTGCCAGCAGCTTAGGAGGGAGGCATCAGCCCCAGCATTTT
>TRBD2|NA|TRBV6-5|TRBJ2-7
CASREAGKSNEQYF
TGTGCCAGCAGGGAAGCGGGAAAATCCAACGAGCAGTACTTC
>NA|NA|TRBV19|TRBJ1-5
CASSGGIYSNQPQHF
TGTGCCAGTAGTGGGGGGATTTATAGCAATCAGCCCCAGCATTTT
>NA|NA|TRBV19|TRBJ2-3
CASSIAQVDTDTQYF
TGTGCCAGTAGTATCGCGCAAGTAGACACAGATACGCAGTATTTT
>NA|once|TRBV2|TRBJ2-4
CASSAKAGRTDIQYF
TGTGCCAGCAGTGCTAAGGCGGGACGGACCGACATTCAGTACTTC
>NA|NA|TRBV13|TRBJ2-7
CASSLTGSTYEQYF
TGTGCCAGCAGTCTCACAGGGTCCACCTACGAGCAGTACTTC
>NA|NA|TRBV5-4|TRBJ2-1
CASSPQLEPRYNEQFF
TGTGCCAGCAGCCCCCAACTCGAACCTAGATACAATGAGCAGTTCTTC
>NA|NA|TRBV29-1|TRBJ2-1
CSVAASAYNEQFF
TGCAGCGTTGCGGCTAGCGCCTACAATGAGCAGTTCTTC
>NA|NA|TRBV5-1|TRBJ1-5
CASSLDADNQPQHF
TGCGCCAGCAGTTTGGACGCGGACAATCAGCCCCAGCATTTT
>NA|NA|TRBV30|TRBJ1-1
CAWSVVGGDTEAFF
TGTGCCTGGAGTGTAGTCGGAGGGGACACTGAAGCTTTCTTT
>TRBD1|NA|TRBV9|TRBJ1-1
CASSVQTGWSTEAFF
TGTGCCAGCAGCGTACAGACAGGGTGGAGCACTGAAGCTTTCTTT
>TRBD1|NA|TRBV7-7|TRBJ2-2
CASSSLLTGRTGELFF
TGTGCCAGCAGCTCCCTTTTGACAGGGCGGACCGGGGAGCTGTTTTTT
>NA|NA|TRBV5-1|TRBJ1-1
CASSSGGLATEAFF
TGCGCCAGCAGCTCCGGTGGGCTCGCGACTGAAGCTTTCTTT
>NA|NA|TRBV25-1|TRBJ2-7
CASSGPGLGWEEQYF
TGTGCCAGCAGTGGACCGGGCCTAGGATGGGAGGAGCAGTACTTC
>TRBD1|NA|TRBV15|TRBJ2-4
CATSRDSGTADIQYF
TGTGCCACCAGCAGAGATTCAGGGACAGCCGACATTCAGTACTTC
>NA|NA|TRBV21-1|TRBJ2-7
CASSKAFPGLAGTSSYEQYF
TGTGCCAGCAGCAAAGCGTTCCCGGGACTAGCGGGCACCAGCTCCTACGAGCAGTACTTC
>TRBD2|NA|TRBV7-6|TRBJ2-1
CASSEIAGGYNEQFF
TGTGCCAGCAGCGAAATAGCGGGAGGGTACAATGAGCAGTTCTTC
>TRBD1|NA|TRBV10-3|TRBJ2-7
CAIRRGTANEQYF
TGTGCCATCAGGAGGGGGACAGCCAACGAGCAGTACTTC
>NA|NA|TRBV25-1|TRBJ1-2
CASRAQGGYGYTF
TGTGCCAGCAGAGCCCAGGGAGGGTATGGCTACACCTTC
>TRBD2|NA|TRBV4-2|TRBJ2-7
CASSQDPGLAESYEQYF
TGTGCCAGCAGCCAAGATCCGGGACTAGCGGAGTCCTACGAGCAGTACTTC
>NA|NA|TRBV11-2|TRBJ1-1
CASSPHQATEAFF
TGTGCCAGCAGCCCTCACCAGGCCACTGAAGCTTTCTTT
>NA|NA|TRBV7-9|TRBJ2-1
CASSLGTSHNEQFF
TGTGCCAGCAGCTTAGGAACTTCCCACAATGAGCAGTTCTTC
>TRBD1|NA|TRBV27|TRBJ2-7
CASSSYGQGGYEQYF
TGTGCCAGCAGTTCATACGGACAGGGCGGGTACGAGCAGTACTTC
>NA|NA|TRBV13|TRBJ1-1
CASTQVMNTEAFF
TGTGCCAGCACCCAGGTCATGAACACTGAAGCTTTCTTT
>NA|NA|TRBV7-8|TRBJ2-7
CASSPGLREEQYF
TGTGCCAGCAGCCCCGGGCTCCGGGAAGAGCAGTACTTC
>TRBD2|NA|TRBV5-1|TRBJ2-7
CASSLGAGGAYEQYF
TGCGCCAGCAGCTTGGGGGCGGGAGGGGCCTACGAGCAGTACTTC
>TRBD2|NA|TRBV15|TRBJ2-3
CATSRVLPSGASTDTQYF
TGTGCCACCAGCAGGGTTTTGCCTAGCGGTGCTAGCACAGATACGCAGTATTTT
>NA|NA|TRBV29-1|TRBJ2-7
CSVEVLGRGELSSLNYEQYF
TGCAGCGTTGAGGTCCTGGGGCGCGGGGAATTGTCGTCCTTAAACTACGAGCAGTACTTC
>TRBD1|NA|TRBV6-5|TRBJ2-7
CASSSTTGLKYEQYF
TGTGCCAGCAGTTCCACGACAGGGTTGAAATACGAGCAGTACTTC
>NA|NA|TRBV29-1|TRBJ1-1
CSVGGLGRRTEAFF
TGCAGCGTTGGGGGCTTAGGGCGAAGGACTGAAGCTTTCTTT
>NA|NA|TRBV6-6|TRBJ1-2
CASRTQERDGYTF
TGTGCCAGCAGGACACAGGAGAGAGATGGCTACACCTTC
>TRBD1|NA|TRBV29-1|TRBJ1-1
CSVEGLAGGDLNTEAFF
TGCAGCGTTGAAGGATTGGCAGGGGGCGATCTGAACACTGAAGCTTTCTTT
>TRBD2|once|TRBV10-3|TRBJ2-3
CAISLAASTDTQYF
TGTGCCATCAGTCTAGCGGCTAGCACAGATACGCAGTATTTT
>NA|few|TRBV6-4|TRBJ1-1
CAKRYSLNTEAFF
TGTGCCAAGCGGTATTCCTTGAACACTGAAGCTTTCTTT
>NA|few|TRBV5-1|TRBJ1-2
CASSPRPTERGYTF
TGCGCCAGCAGCCCGCGACCTACGGAGAGGGGCTACACCTTC
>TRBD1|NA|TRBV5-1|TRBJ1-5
CASSPGGAGYSNQPQHF
TGCGCCAGCAGTCCAGGGGGCGCCGGGTATAGCAATCAGCCCCAGCATTTT
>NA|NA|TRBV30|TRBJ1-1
CAWSVWEGSLEAFF
TGTGCCTGGAGTGTATGGGAAGGGAGCCTCGAAGCTTTCTTT
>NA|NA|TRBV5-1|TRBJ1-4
CASSLAATNEKLFF
TGCGCCAGCAGCTTGGCTGCAACTAATGAAAAACTGTTTTTT
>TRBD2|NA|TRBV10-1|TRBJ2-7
CASSEASGSSYEQYF
TGCGCCAGCAGTGAAGCCAGCGGGAGTTCTTACGAGCAGTACTTC
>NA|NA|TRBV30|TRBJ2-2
CAWSLSTGELFF
TGTGCCTGGAGTCTATCGACCGGGGAGCTGTTTTTT
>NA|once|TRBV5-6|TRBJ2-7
CASSPTGGTLYEQYF
TGTGCCAGCAGCCCGACGGGCGGGACCCTCTACGAGCAGTACTTC
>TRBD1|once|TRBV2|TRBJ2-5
CASMEDRSQETQYF
TGTGCCAGCATGGAGGACAGGAGCCAAGAGACCCAGTACTTC
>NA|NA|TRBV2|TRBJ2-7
CASSDGGAGEQYF
TGTGCCAGCAGTGATGGGGGGGCAGGGGAGCAGTACTTC
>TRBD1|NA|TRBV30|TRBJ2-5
CAWGPTGGQTQYF
TGTGCCTGGGGCCCCACAGGGGGACAGACCCAGTACTTC
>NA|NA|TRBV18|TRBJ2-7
CASSPLPTSPEQYF
TGTGCCAGCTCACCCCTACCGACTAGTCCCGAGCAGTACTTC
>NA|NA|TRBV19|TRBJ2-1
CASSPRTALDNEQFF
TGTGCCAGTAGCCCCCGGACTGCACTTGACAATGAGCAGTTCTTC
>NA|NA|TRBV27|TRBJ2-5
CASRSSAQETQYF
TGTGCCAGCAGATCGAGCGCTCAAGAGACCCAGTACTTC
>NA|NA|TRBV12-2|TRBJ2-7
CASRSYLDRGSSYEQYF
TGTGCAAGTCGCTCCTATCTTGACAGGGGTTCTTCCTACGAGCAGTACTTC
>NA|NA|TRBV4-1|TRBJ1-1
CASSQVIGGSNTEAFF
TGCGCCAGCAGCCAAGTTATTGGCGGGTCGAACACTGAAGCTTTCTTT
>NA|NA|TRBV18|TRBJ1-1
CASSPLQGGAFF
TGTGCCAGCTCACCACTGCAGGGAGGAGCTTTCTTT
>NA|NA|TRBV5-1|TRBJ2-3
CASSLGARTDTQYF
TGCGCCAGCAGCTTAGGGGCTAGAACAGATACGCAGTATTTT